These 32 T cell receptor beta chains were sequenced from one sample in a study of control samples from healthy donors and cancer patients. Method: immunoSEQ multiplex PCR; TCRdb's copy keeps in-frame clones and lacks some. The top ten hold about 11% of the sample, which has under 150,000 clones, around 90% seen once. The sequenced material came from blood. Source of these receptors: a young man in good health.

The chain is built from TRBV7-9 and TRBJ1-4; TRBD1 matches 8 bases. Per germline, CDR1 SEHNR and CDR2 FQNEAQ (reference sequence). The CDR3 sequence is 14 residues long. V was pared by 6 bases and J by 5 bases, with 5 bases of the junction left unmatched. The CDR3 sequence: CASRTTGGNEKLFF. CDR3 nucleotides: TGTGCCAGCAGAACTACAGGGGGGAATGAAAAACTGTTTTTT.

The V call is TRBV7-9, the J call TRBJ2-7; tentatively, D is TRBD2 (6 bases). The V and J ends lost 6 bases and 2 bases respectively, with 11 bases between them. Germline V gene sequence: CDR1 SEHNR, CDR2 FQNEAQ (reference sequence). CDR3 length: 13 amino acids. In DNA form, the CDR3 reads TGTGCCAGCAGGGCTAGCGCAGCCTACGAGCAGTACTTC. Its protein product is CASRASAAYEQYF.

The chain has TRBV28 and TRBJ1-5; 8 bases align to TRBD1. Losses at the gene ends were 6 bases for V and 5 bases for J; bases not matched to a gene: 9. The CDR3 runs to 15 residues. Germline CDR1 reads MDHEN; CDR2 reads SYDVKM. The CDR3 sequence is CASRYEDRAYQPQHF. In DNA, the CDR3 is TGTGCCAGCAGGTATGAGGACAGGGCTTATCAGCCCCAGCATTTT. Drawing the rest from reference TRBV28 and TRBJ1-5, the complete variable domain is DVKVTQSSRYLVKRTGEKVFLECVQDMDHENMFWYRQDPGLGLRLIYFSYDVKMKEKGDIPEGYSVSREKKERFSLILESASTNQTSMYLCASRYEDRAYQPQHFGDGTRLSIL.

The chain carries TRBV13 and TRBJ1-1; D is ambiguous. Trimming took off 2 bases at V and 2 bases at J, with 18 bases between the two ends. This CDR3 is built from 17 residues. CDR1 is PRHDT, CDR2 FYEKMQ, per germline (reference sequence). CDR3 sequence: CASSLWNTPPKNTEAFF. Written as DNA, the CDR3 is TGTGCCAGCAGCTTATGGAATACCCCGCCAAAAAACACTGAAGCTTTCTTT.

The CDR3 protein is CASRRSGNTGELFF. In nucleotides, the CDR3 is TGTGCCAGCAGGCGTAGTGGGAACACCGGGGAGCTGTTTTTT. The chain is built from TRBV28 and TRBJ2-2; D ambiguous. Trimming shortened V by 6 bases and J by 1 base, and 9 bases separated the two germline ends. The CDR3 totals 14 residues. Looked up from germline, CDR1 is MDHEN and CDR2 is SYDVKM. Variable domain in full (rest from reference TRBV28 and TRBJ2-2): DVKVTQSSRYLVKRTGEKVFLECVQDMDHENMFWYRQDPGLGLRLIYFSYDVKMKEKGDIPEGYSVSREKKERFSLILESASTNQTSMYLCASRRSGNTGELFFGEGSRLTVL.

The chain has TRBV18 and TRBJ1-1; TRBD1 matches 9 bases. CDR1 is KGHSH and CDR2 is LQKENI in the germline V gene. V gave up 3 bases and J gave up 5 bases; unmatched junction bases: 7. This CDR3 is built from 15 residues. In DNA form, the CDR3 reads TGTGCCAGCTCACCCTGGACAGGGGTTGCAACTGAAGCTTTCTTT. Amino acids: CASSPWTGVATEAFF.

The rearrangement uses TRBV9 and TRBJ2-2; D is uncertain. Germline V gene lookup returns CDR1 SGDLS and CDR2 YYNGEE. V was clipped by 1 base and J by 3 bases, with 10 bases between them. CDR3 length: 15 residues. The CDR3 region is CASSVTEVDTGELFF. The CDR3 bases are TGTGCCAGCAGCGTAACCGAGGTTGACACCGGGGAGCTGTTTTTT.

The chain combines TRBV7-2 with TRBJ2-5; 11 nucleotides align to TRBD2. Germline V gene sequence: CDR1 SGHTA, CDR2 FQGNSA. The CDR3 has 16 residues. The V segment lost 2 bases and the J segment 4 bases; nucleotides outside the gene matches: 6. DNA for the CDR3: TGTGCCAGCAGCTTAAATAGCGGGAGGGTAGGAGAGACCCAGTACTTC. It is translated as CASSLNSGRVGETQYF.

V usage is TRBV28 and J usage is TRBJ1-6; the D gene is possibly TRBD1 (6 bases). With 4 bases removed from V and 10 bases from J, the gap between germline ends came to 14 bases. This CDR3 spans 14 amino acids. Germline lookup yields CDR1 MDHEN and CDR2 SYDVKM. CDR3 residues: CASSYGAGASPLHF. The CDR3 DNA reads TGTGCCAGCAGTTATGGGGCAGGGGCCTCACCCCTCCACTTT.

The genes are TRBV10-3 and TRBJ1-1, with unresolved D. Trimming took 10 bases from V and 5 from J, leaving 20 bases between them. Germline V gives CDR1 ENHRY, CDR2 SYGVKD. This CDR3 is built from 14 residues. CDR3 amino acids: CATSGEYGETEAFF. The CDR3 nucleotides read TGTGCCACCAGCGGGGAGTACGGCGAAACTGAAGCTTTCTTT.

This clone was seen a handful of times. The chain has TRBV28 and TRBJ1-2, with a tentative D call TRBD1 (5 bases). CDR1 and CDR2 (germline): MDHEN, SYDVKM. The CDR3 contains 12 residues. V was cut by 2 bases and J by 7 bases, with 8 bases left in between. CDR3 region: CASSLPGLGYTF. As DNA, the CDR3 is TGTGCCAGCAGTTTACCGGGGCTTGGCTACACCTTC.

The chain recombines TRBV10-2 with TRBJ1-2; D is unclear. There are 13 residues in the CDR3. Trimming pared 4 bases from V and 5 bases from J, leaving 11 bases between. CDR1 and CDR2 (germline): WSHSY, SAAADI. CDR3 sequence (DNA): TGCGCCAGCAGTGGGGTCGGAACGTATGGCTACACCTTC. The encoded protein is CASSGVGTYGYTF.

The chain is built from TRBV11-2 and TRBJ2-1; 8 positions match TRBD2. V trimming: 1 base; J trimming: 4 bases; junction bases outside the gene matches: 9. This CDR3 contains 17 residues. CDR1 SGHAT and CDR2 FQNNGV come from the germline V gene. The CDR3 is CASSLAPRTSPYNEQFF. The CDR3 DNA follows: TGTGCCAGCAGCTTAGCCCCTCGGACTAGCCCATACAATGAGCAGTTCTTC.

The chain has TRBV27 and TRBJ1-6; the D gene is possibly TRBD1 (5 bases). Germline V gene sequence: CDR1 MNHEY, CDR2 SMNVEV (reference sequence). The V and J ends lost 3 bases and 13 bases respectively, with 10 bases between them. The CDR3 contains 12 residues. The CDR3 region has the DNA TGTGCCAGCAGTTTTGGGGGGAGTCCCCTCCACTTT. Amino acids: CASSFGGSPLHF.

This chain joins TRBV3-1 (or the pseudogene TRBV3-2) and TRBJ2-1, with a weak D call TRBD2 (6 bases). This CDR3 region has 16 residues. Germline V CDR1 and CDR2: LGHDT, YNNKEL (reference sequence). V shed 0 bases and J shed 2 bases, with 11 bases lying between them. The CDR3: CASSQDVGGTYNEQFF. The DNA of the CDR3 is TGTGCCAGCAGCCAAGACGTGGGGGGTACCTACAATGAGCAGTTCTTC.

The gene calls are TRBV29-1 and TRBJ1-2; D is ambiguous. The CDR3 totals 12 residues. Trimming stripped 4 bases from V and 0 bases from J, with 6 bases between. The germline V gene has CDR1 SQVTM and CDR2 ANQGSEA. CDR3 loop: CSVVGTNYGYTF. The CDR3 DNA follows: TGCAGCGTTGTGGGGACTAACTATGGCTACACCTTC.

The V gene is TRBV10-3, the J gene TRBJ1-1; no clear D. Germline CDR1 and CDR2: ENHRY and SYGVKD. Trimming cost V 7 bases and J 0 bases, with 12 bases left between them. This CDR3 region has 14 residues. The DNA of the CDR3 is TGTGCCATCACTAGGACTCAGGTGAACACTGAAGCTTTCTTT. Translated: CAITRTQVNTEAFF.

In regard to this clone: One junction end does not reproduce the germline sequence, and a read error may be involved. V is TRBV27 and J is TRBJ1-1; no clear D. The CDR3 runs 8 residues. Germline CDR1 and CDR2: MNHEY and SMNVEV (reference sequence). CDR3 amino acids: CASSCEPF. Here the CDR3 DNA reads TGTGCCAGCAGTTGTGAACCTTTT.

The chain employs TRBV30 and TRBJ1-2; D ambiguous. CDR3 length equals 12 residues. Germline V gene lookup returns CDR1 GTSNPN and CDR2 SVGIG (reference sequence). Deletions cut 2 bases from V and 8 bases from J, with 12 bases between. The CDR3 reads CAWSLGLGGYTF. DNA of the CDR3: TGTGCCTGGAGTTTAGGGTTGGGGGGCTACACCTTC.

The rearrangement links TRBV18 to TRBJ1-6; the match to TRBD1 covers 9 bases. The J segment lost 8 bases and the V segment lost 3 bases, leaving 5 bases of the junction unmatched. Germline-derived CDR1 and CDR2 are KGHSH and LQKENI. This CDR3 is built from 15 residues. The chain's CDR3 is CASSPGDREHSPLHF. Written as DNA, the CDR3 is TGTGCCAGCTCACCCGGGGACAGGGAACATTCACCCCTCCACTTT.

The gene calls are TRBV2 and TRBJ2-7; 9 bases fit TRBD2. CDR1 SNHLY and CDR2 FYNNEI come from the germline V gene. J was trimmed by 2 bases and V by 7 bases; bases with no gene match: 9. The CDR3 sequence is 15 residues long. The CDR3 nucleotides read TGTGCCAGCACCCGAGCGACTAGCGGACCCTACGAGCAGTACTTC. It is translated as CASTRATSGPYEQYF.

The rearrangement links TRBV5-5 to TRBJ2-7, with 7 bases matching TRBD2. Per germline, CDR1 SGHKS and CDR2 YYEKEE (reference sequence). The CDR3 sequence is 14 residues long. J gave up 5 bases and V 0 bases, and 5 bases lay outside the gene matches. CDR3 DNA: TGTGCCAGCAGCTTGGTAGCGGGCCAGCACGAGCAGTACTTC. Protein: CASSLVAGQHEQYF.

This CDR3 is CASSLMGPNQPQHF. CDR3 nucleotide sequence: TGTGCCAGCAGTCTGATGGGACCCAATCAGCCCCAGCATTTT. The rearrangement joins TRBV28 to TRBJ1-5, with D perhaps TRBD1 (5 bases). Germline CDR1 and CDR2: MDHEN and SYDVKM. The CDR3 is made up of 14 amino acids. Trimming stripped 5 bases from V and 3 bases from J, with 11 bases between.

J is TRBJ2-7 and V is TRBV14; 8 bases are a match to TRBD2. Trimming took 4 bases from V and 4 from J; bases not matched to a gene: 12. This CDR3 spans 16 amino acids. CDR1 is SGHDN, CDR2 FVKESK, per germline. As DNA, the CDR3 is TGTGCCAGCAGCCGACACCCGTCGGTAGCGGGGTACGAGCAGTACTTC. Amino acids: CASSRHPSVAGYEQYF.

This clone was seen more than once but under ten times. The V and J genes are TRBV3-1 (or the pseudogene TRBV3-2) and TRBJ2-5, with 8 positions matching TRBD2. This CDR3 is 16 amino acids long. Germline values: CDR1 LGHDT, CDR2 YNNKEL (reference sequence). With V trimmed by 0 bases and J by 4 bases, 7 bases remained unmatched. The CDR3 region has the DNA TGTGCCAGCAGCCAAGATCCTCCGCTAGCGGGAGAGACCCAGTACTTC. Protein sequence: CASSQDPPLAGETQYF.

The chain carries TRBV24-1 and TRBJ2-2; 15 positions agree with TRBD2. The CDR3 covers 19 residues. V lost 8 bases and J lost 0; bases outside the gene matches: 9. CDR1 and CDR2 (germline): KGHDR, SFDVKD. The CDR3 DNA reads TGTGCCACCAAATCCGGACTAGCGGGAGGGCCCGCGAACACCGGGGAGCTGTTTTTT. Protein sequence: CATKSGLAGGPANTGELFF.

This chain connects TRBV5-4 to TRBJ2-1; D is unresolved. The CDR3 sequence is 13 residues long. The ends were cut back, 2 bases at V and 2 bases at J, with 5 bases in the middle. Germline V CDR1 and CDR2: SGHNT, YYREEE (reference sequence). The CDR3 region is CASSFRTYNEQFF. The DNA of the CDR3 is TGTGCCAGCAGCTTTAGAACCTACAATGAGCAGTTCTTC.

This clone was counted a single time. The CDR3 region is CASSVGNPGNIQYF. The DNA of the CDR3 is TGTGCCAGCAGCGTTGGGAATCCGGGAAACATTCAGTACTTC. The chain couples TRBV9 to TRBJ2-4; D is unclear. Germline V gene sequence: CDR1 SGDLS, CDR2 YYNGEE. The V end lost 2 bases, the J end lost 6 bases, and 12 bases lay between the germline ends. The length of the CDR3 is 14 residues.

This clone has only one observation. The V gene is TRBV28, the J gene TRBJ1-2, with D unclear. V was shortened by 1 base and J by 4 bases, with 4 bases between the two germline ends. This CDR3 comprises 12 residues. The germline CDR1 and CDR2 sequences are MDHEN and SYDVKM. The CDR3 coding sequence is TGTGCCAGCAGTTTATCGGCCTATGGCTACACCTTC. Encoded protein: CASSLSAYGYTF.

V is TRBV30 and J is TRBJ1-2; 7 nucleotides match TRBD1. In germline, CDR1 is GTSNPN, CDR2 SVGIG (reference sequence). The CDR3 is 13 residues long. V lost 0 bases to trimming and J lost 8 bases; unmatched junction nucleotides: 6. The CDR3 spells CAWSVQGIGGYTF. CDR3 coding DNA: TGTGCCTGGAGTGTACAGGGGATAGGCGGCTACACCTTC.

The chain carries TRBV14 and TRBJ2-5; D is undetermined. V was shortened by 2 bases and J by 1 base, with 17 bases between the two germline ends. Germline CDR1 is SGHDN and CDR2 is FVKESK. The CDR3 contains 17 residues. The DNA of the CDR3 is TGTGCCAGCAGCCAAACCGAGACACACTACAGCCAAGAGACCCAGTACTTC. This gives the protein CASSQTETHYSQETQYF.

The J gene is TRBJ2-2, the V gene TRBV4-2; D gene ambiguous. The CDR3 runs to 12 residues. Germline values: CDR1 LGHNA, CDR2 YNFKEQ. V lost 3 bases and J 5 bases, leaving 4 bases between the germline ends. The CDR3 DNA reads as TGTGCCAGCAGCCACGGGACCGGGGAGCTGTTTTTT. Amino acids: CASSHGTGELFF.